These 22 T cell receptor beta chains originate from one sample sequenced in a study of cytomegalovirus exposure and HLA in healthy donors. PCR primers comprised 60 Vbeta and 13 Jbeta primers. TCRdb keeps only in-frame clones here, not all; method: immunoSEQ multiplex PCR. This sample carries about 200,000 clones, roughly 90% of them seen once, and the ten largest clones take roughly 0.33%. The sequencing input was PBMCs. The origin of the receptors is a woman in her twenties or thirties in good health and CMV-seronegative.

As regards this clone: The sample contains more than one DNA sequence encoding this CDR3. V gene TRBV5-6 combines with J gene TRBJ2-5; weak D call: TRBD2 (5 bases). The CDR3 is made up of 13 amino acids. Trimming pared 2 bases from V and 2 bases from J, leaving 7 bases between. The germline V gene encodes CDR1 SGHDT and CDR2 YYEEEE. The CDR3 DNA is TGTGCCAGCAGCTTAAGAGGGCAAGAGACCCAGTACTTC. It encodes CASSLRGQETQYF. The variable domain in full, with the rest retrieved from reference TRBV5-6 and TRBJ2-5, is DAGVTQSPTHLIKTRGQQVTLRCSPKSGHDTVSWYQQALGQGPQFIFQYYEEEERQRGNFPDRFSGHQFPNYSSELNVNALLLGDSALYLCASSLRGQETQYFGPGTRLLVL.

The V call is TRBV9, the J call TRBJ1-1; tentative D call: TRBD1 (5 bases). V shed 0 bases and J shed 3 bases, with 15 bases lying between them. The germline V gene encodes CDR1 SGDLS and CDR2 YYNGEE. The CDR3 extends over 16 amino acids. CDR3 coding DNA: TGTGCCAGCAGCGTAGCTGGGGGGAGGGGTGACACTGAAGCTTTCTTT. Protein: CASSVAGGRGDTEAFF. Full variable domain (missing parts from reference TRBV9 and TRBJ1-1): DSGVTQTPKHLITATGQRVTLRCSPRSGDLSVYWYQQSLDQGLQFLIQYYNGEERAKGNILERFSAQQFPDLHSELNLSSLELGDSALYFCASSVAGGRGDTEAFFGQGTRLTVV.

The chain is built from TRBV5-1 and TRBJ2-1, with 7 bases fitting TRBD2. The trim removed 3 bases at V and 0 bases at J, leaving 6 bases unmatched. Germline V gene lookup returns CDR1 SGHRS and CDR2 YFSETQ. CDR3 length equals 16 residues. The CDR3 nucleotides are TGCGCCAGCAGCTGGGGGGGGGTACACTCCTACAATGAGCAGTTCTTC. Amino acids: CASSWGGVHSYNEQFF. Filled out from reference TRBV5-1 and TRBJ2-1, the complete variable domain reads KAGVTQTPRYLIKTRGQQVTLSCSPISGHRSVSWYQQTPGQGLQFLFEYFSETQRNKGNFPGRFSGRQFSNSRSEMNVSTLELGDSALYLCASSWGGVHSYNEQFFGPGTRLTVL.

The V call is TRBV28, the J call TRBJ2-1, with TRBD2 matching over 11 bases. The junction had 12 bases not matched to a gene; V was cut back by 6 bases and J by 8 bases. CDR1 and CDR2 from the germline V gene are MDHEN and SYDVKM. The CDR3 sequence is 16 residues long. CDR3 amino acids: CASRDLTSGSLHEQFF. CDR3 DNA sequence: TGTGCCAGCAGGGATCTTACTAGCGGGAGTTTGCATGAGCAGTTCTTC.

This clone occurred a few times. The chain employs TRBV27 and TRBJ1-2; a possible D gene is TRBD1 (6 bases). Between the trimmed V and J ends, which lost 2 bases and 3 bases, there was a span of 10 bases. CDR3 length: 14 residues. Germline lookup yields CDR1 MNHEY and CDR2 SMNVEV (reference sequence). The CDR3 spells CASSLQGRDYGYTF. In nucleotides, the CDR3 is TGTGCCAGCAGTTTACAGGGGAGGGACTATGGCTACACCTTC.

This clone was seen more than once but under ten times. The chain joins TRBV6-1 to TRBJ2-2, with TRBD1 as a possible D gene (6 bases). Germline CDR1 is MNHNS and CDR2 is SASEGT. The CDR3 contains 14 residues. V lost 4 bases, J lost 6 bases, and 12 bases lay in between. This CDR3 reads CASSVVTGPGELFF. The CDR3 DNA reads as TGTGCCAGCAGTGTAGTAACAGGGCCCGGGGAGCTGTTTTTT.

This clone was counted a single time. The rearrangement uses TRBV14 and TRBJ1-1; no firm D call. This CDR3 has 13 amino acids. CDR1 is SGHDN and CDR2 is FVKESK in the germline V gene. Trimming stripped 4 bases from V and 10 bases from J, with 16 bases between. CDR3 residues: CASSPDPGDRAFF. CDR3 DNA: TGTGCCAGCAGCCCAGACCCGGGAGATAGAGCTTTCTTT.

This chain uses TRBV25-1 with TRBJ1-2; 11 nucleotides line up with TRBD1. Germline values: CDR1 MGHDK, CDR2 SYGVNS. With 5 bases clipped from V and 4 bases from J, the junction kept 6 bases outside the gene matches. The CDR3 contains 15 residues. The CDR3 DNA is TGTGCCAGCAGTAGACCTGGACAGGGGGCCTATGGCTACACCTTC. It encodes CASSRPGQGAYGYTF.

The V call is TRBV27, the J call TRBJ2-7; a possible D gene is TRBD1 (5 bases). The CDR3 totals 14 residues. Germline loops: CDR1 MNHEY, CDR2 SMNVEV (reference sequence). V was pared by 4 bases and J by 2 bases, with 12 bases between. The CDR3 region is CASSYQGIAYEQYF. CDR3 bases: TGTGCCAGCAGTTACCAGGGAATAGCCTACGAGCAGTACTTC.

This chain joins TRBV28 and TRBJ1-5, with TRBD1 matching 8 bases. This CDR3 comprises 20 residues. The V and J ends lost 3 bases and 2 bases, in that order; junction bases with no gene match: 18. Germline V CDR1 and CDR2: MDHEN, SYDVKM. Here the CDR3 DNA reads TGTGCCAGCAGTTTTTTAAGTGGTGGGACAGGCCCTTACGGCAATCAGCCCCAGCATTTT. Its translation is CASSFLSGGTGPYGNQPQHF.

The chain is built from TRBV10-3 and TRBJ2-7; D is uncertain. V shed 6 bases and J shed 4 bases, with 22 bases lying between them. CDR3 length: 16 residues. Germline V lookup: CDR1 ENHRY, CDR2 SYGVKD. The CDR3 is CAIRIDDGTKTYEQYF. CDR3 coding DNA: TGTGCCATCAGGATTGACGACGGCACTAAGACTTACGAGCAGTACTTC.

The chain couples TRBV7-6 to TRBJ2-3; 8 bases agree with TRBD2. This CDR3 region has 15 residues. Germline CDR1 SGHVS, CDR2 FNYEAQ. V shed 5 bases, J shed 3 bases, and the junction held 7 bases outside the gene matches. Here the CDR3 DNA reads TGTGCCAGCAGCCCGAGCGGGAGTGGGACAGATACGCAGTATTTT. Protein: CASSPSGSGTDTQYF.

The J gene is TRBJ2-7, the V gene TRBV7-9; tentatively, D is TRBD1 (6 bases). Trimming removed 0 bases at V and 2 bases at J, with 14 bases between. Germline V gives CDR1 SEHNR, CDR2 FQNEAQ (reference sequence). The CDR3 has 16 amino acids. The CDR3 loop is CASSLAVGTYAYEQYF. The CDR3 DNA reads TGTGCCAGCAGCTTAGCTGTTGGGACATATGCCTACGAGCAGTACTTC.

The genes are TRBV7-2 and TRBJ1-1; maybe TRBD1 (6 bases). V was pared by 5 bases and J by 10 bases, with 17 bases between. CDR1 and CDR2 (germline): SGHTA, FQGNSA. This CDR3 region has 13 residues. The CDR3 region is CASSLTGQWRAFF. Written as DNA, the CDR3 is TGTGCCAGCAGCCTCACAGGGCAGTGGAGAGCTTTCTTT.

This clone has just one count. The chain couples TRBV28 to TRBJ2-1; D not resolved. The length of the CDR3 is 16 residues. Germline CDR1 and CDR2: MDHEN and SYDVKM. V lost 6 bases and J 4 bases, leaving 19 bases between the germline ends. CDR3 in DNA: TGTGCCAGCAGGACCATCTCGACATCATTATACAATGAGCAGTTCTTC. It translates to CASRTISTSLYNEQFF.

The chain is built from TRBV7-9 and TRBJ2-7; 9 positions match TRBD2. Per the germline V gene, CDR1 is SEHNR and CDR2 is FQNEAQ (reference sequence). The length of the CDR3 is 16 residues. Losses at the gene ends were 2 bases for V and 1 base for J; bases not matched to a gene: 6. In DNA form, the CDR3 reads TGTGCCAGCAGCTTATGGCGCGGGAGGGTATCCTACGAGCAGTACTTC. This codes for CASSLWRGRVSYEQYF. The variable domain in full, completed from reference TRBV7-9 and TRBJ2-7, reads DTGVSQNPRHKITKRGQNVTFRCDPISEHNRLYWYRQTLGQGPEFLTYFQNEAQLEKSRLLSDRFSAERPKGSFSTLEIQRTEQGDSAMYLCASSLWRGRVSYEQYFGPGTRLTVT.

This sequence joins TRBV9 and TRBJ2-3; D may be TRBD2 (7 bases). V lost 4 bases and J lost 3, with 15 bases in between. Per the germline V gene, CDR1 is SGDLS and CDR2 is YYNGEE. This CDR3 has 15 amino acids. CDR3 sequence: CASSPWGGATDTQYF. The CDR3 DNA reads TGTGCCAGCAGCCCCTGGGGGGGGGCAACAGATACGCAGTATTTT.

The gene calls are TRBV28 and TRBJ1-2; D call uncertain. This CDR3 has 11 amino acids. The germline CDR1 and CDR2 sequences are MDHEN and SYDVKM. Between the trimmed V and J ends, which lost 4 bases and 5 bases, there was a span of 5 bases. The CDR3 region is CASSSRYGYTF. CDR3 DNA: TGTGCCAGCAGTTCCAGATATGGCTACACCTTC.

The rearrangement uses TRBV2 and TRBJ2-7; TRBD2 aligns across 12 bases. J was trimmed by 7 bases and V by 5 bases; bases with no gene match: 6. The germline gives CDR1 SNHLY, CDR2 FYNNEI. The CDR3 extends over 14 amino acids. CDR3 in amino acids: CASSRLAGVFEQYF. The CDR3 DNA sequence: TGTGCCAGCAGTAGACTAGCGGGAGTTTTTGAGCAGTACTTC.

The CDR3 is CSAGLDYGYTF. CDR3 in DNA: TGCAGCGCTGGACTGGACTATGGCTACACCTTC. The chain couples TRBV29-1 to TRBJ1-2; D is unclear. The germline CDR1 and CDR2 sequences are SQVTM and ANQGSEA. V lost 7 bases, J lost 3 bases, and 9 bases lay in between. The CDR3 is 11 residues long.

The J gene is TRBJ1-1, the V gene TRBV6-5; possibly TRBD1 for D (6 bases). The CDR3 spans 13 residues. Trimming took off 3 bases at V and 8 bases at J, with 13 bases between the two ends. The germline V gene has CDR1 MNHEY and CDR2 SVGAGI. The CDR3 here is CASSYLDRMEAFF. In DNA, the CDR3 is TGTGCCAGCAGTTATCTCGACAGGATGGAAGCTTTCTTT.

A single count supports this clone. The chain has TRBV4-2 and TRBJ1-5; 7 bases are a match to TRBD1. Germline V gene lookup returns CDR1 LGHNA and CDR2 YNFKEQ. V lost 0 bases to trimming and J lost 1 base; unmatched junction nucleotides: 3. The CDR3 sequence is 16 residues long. The CDR3 protein is CASSQETGRSNQPQHF. CDR3 DNA sequence: TGTGCCAGCAGCCAAGAGACAGGGAGAAGCAATCAGCCCCAGCATTTT.